A single sample is the source of the 2 T cell receptor beta chains below, sequenced in a study of T cells in Graves' hyperthyroidism and ophthalmopathy. RNA transcripts gave rise to amplified TCR beta CDR3 regions. The study used the HTBI primer set for a first-round RT-PCR of the TCR CDR3. Each CDR3 protein gets one entry after TCRdb re-called the multiplex PCR reads with MiXCR. This sample has about 320,000 distinct CDR3 sequences, with roughly 15% found just once. Sequences were obtained from blood. The receptors stem from a man younger than 45 with Graves' hyperthyroidism.

This clonotype was counted ten times or more. The chain links TRBV7-3 to TRBJ2-7; 11 nucleotides match TRBD2. The CDR3 runs 14 residues. Germline-derived CDR1 and CDR2 are SGHTA and FQGTGA. V lost 8 bases, J lost 4 bases, and 7 bases stayed unmatched. This chain's CDR3 is CASSPTSGMYEQYF. In nucleotides, the CDR3 is TGTGCCAGCTCGCCGACTAGCGGGATGTACGAGCAGTACTTC. The full variable domain, with the rest looked up from reference TRBV7-3 and TRBJ2-7, is GAGVSQTPSNKVTEKGKYVELRCDPISGHTALYWYRQSLGQGPEFLIYFQGTGAADDSGLPNDRFFAVRPEGSVSTLKIQRTERGDSAVYLCASSPTSGMYEQYFGPGTRLTVT.

This clonotype appeared many times. The chain couples TRBV11-3 to TRBJ2-2; maybe TRBD2 (5 bases). V was pared by 5 bases and J by 1 base, with 11 bases between. CDR3 length equals 15 residues. Germline values: CDR1 SGHNT, CDR2 YENEEA. The CDR3 DNA reads as TGTGCCAGCAGCCGCCGAAGCGGGAACACCGGGGAGCTGTTTTTT. Translating it yields CASSRRSGNTGELFF.